Given below is one T cell receptor (beta chain) in context. Its antigen is unknown. Base qualities were left out, and no much larger clone turns up one base away. V is clipped by 0 bases and J by 3 bases, and the sequence between their germline boundaries is 7 bases long. CDR1 and CDR2 are drawn from the germline V gene: SGDLS, YYNGEE. The CDR3 measures 14 amino acids from cysteine to phenylalanine. The sequence is cut down to CDR3 DNA, 42 bases in frame from base 1. This sample was taken from a study of CD8 T cells in Susac syndrome (dated by TCRdb to between 2017 and 2020). Regarding the research as a whole: Repertoire sequencing was used to test whether CD8+ T cell activation and differentiation in Susac syndrome was antigen driven. CD8+ T cell repertoire clonality was compared between some 12 healthy donors, approximately 14 Susac syndrome patients and approximately 15 multiple sclerosis patients. Overall results and qualifications from the work: The TCR sequencing and HLA analysis was acknowledged to have included a relatively small number of individuals.

High-throughput TCR beta sequencing profiled peripheral blood CD8+ and CD4+ T cells from healthy donors, Susac syndrome patients and multiple sclerosis patients. Healthy donors were age- and sex-matched controls. Bulk CD8+ and CD4+ T cells were purified by magnetic negative isolation, whereas CD8+ TEMRA cells were enriched by FACS. Blood was drawn into EDTA tubes, processed within 24 hours, and PBMCs were isolated by density gradient centrifugation. PBMCs intended for TCR sequencing were cryopreserved in liquid nitrogen and were subsequently thawed in a 37 degrees C water bath. A purity of at least 90% was achieved for sorted or isolated CD4+, CD8+ and CD8+ TEMRA cells. RNA was extracted using the RNeasy kit, and roughly 0.5 to 1 microgram was reverse transcribed with random hexamers. The immunoSEQ multiplex PCR assay, covering 54 Vbeta and 13 Jbeta segments, was used to amplify TCR beta CDR3 regions. PCR amplification bias was corrected using a synthetic template baseline for primer optimization and computational correction. As for how the authors treated the data: Only productive sequences were kept, with reads annotated to V, D and J genes according to IMGT and analyzed in immunoSEQ Analyzer. Clonality was computed as one minus Shannon entropy normalized by log2 of the number of productive unique sequences. For each patient and control, public and private clones were evaluated among the 100 most prevalent clones. Clones were defined as Susac-specific when absent from the healthy and MS cohorts, from over a thousand published viral clones and from other ImmuneACCESS disease sequences. TCRdb handled the public reads itself, with Q25 trimming in fastp and clone calling in MiXCR, and kept productive beta chains. Entries that share a CDR3 protein sequence are merged under the most common genes and DNA. TCRdb, rather than the study authors, made the V and J calls. Counted in this sample were roughly 80,000 distinct CDR3 sequences; over 90% of them appeared once. Of the sample, 0.26% is held by the ten largest clones.

The source material was CD8+ T cells from PBMCs. The chain links TRBV9 with TRBJ2-1, and the D gene may be TRBD2, 5 bases matching. This receptor was taken from a human donor in good health. The CDR3 amino acid sequence is: CASSVDGNYNEQFF. At the DNA level, the sequence is TGTGCCAGCAGCGTAGACGGGAACTACAATGAGCAGTTCTTC.